This T cell receptor beta chain was profiled in a study of beta chain features in type 1 diabetes (dated by TCRdb to the late 2010s). Looking at the study overall: No differences in mean age, gender distribution, total cell number or subset yield were found between patients and healthy donors. A total of around 110,000,000 sorted cells were examined across all samples, and a strong correlation was observed between cell number per subset and RNA yield. In the study, TCRB repertoires of sorted circulating CD4+ T cell subsets from recently diagnosed type 1 diabetes patients were compared with those of matched healthy donors. Regulatory and stem cell-like memory subsets were obtained from only 8 patients and roughly 8 healthy donors, while naive and central memory subsets were obtained from all 30 or so donors.

The entire isolated RNA was reverse transcribed using the High Capacity cDNA Reverse Transcription Kit, and thus expressed TCRB transcripts were sequenced. Deep immunoSEQ sequencing was applied to naive, central memory and regulatory T cell samples, giving an average of roughly 3.5 million total reads per sample. After sorted cells were lysed in RLT buffer, RNA was extracted with DNase-treated RNeasy Micro or Mini kits, with the choice depending on cell number. Each cell subset was processed on its own to prevent cross-contamination, while patient and healthy donor samples were processed together. Using the immunoSEQ multiplex PCR, TCRB sequences were amplified from cDNA into 87-bp fragments spanning the CDR3 region. Amplicons were sequenced on the Illumina HiSeq platform. Per the authors' processing: Synthetic template baselines were used to correct PCR bias computationally, reads within Hamming distance 2 were collapsed, and singletons that could not be merged were discarded. Reads were aligned to IMGT to assign V, D and J genes, CDR3 length, and insertions or deletions at six rearrangement sites. Within each subset, clonotype counts were normalized to sorted cell number, and only after that were true diversity and Gini coefficients computed with the tcR R package. Repertoire sharing was quantified using the overlap coefficient calculated on TCRB nucleotide sequences. As a proxy for the pre-selection repertoire, out-of-frame TCRB sequences from naive cells were analyzed. TCRdb took this table from immuneACCESS and kept in-frame rearrangements with V and J called. Such tables lack part of the clones; where checked against another copy, unresolved V genes explain under half of the gap, and the rest is unexplained. The DNA gave D and trimming, while V, J and clone size come from that table. The sample table holds about 700,000 clones, of which roughly 12% were seen once. Approximately 0.02% of the sample is taken by the ten largest.

V lost 6 bases and J lost 1 base; the stretch between them is 6 bases long. The CDR3 contains 11 residues, cysteine and phenylalanine counted. Only the CDR3 DNA stays, 33 bases, in frame from base 1. The germline V gene specifies SQVTM as CDR1 and ANQGSEA as CDR2. Of note for this clone: The target of this receptor is not known. Base quality data are lacking; no much larger clone is found one base away.

Points the paper makes about the study in general: A moderate but significant shortening of TCRB CDR3 length was observed in type 1 diabetes patients in all four CD4+ subsets. HLA sub-analyses involved small numbers of individuals, so any influence of HLA type on TCRB rearrangement remained unresolved. Naive, central memory and regulatory TCRB repertoires appeared to be more alike among patients than among healthy donors. Because cDNA was sequenced instead of genomic DNA, highly expressing activated cells could be over-represented, though the groups showed no difference in activation or CD3 levels. Fewer insertions and more nucleotide deletions at VDJ recombination sites were observed in patients with type 1 diabetes, implying thymic rearrangement abnormalities. PCR may preferentially amplify shorter templates, but because patient and control samples were amplified and corrected together, any resulting skew would affect both groups equally.

Each donor gave one peripheral blood draw, averaging approximately 110 mL, which was collected into heparinised tubes. A BD FACSAria II and a panel including CD45RO, CCR7, CD25, CD127, CD95 and CD27 were used to sort naive, central memory, regulatory and stem cell-like memory CD4+ T cells. Purity was above 98% for every sorted population. PBMCs were separated immediately by Lymphoprep density gradient centrifugation and were stained directly, without being cultured. Samples were stained and sorted in pairs, with one healthy donor and one patient per experiment, so that batch effects were minimized.

The sample taken for sequencing was naive CD4+ T cells from blood. The sample's cell subset or site label, decoded: true naive CD4+ T cells. The source of this sequence is a man aged 18 to 35 with type 1 diabetes. Rearrangement joined TRBV29-1 to TRBJ1-1; the D gene identity is not certain. The DNA sequence follows: TGCAGCGTGACAACGAACACTGAAGCTTTCTTT. The resulting protein is CSVTTNTEAFF. The CDR3 plus the reference TRBV29-1 and TRBJ1-1 genes for the other parts give the full variable domain: SAVISQKPSRDICQRGTSLTIQCQVDSQVTMMFWYRQQPGQSLTLIATANQGSEATYESGFVIDKFPISRPNLTFSTLTVSNMSPEDSSIYLCSVTTNTEAFFGQGTRLTVV.